Presented here are 9 T cell receptor beta chains from one specimen sequenced in a study of blood T cell repertoires in COVID-19. TCRdb's copy holds only in-frame clones and misses some; the assay was immunoSEQ multiplex PCR. The sample records approximately 160,000 clones, approximately 93% being singletons. Sequencing was performed on peripheral blood. These receptors came from an older woman with COVID-19, enrolled during active disease.

This clone was seen more than once but under ten times. This chain connects TRBV3-1 (or the pseudogene TRBV3-2) to TRBJ2-7; 7 bases match TRBD2. The germline V gene encodes CDR1 LGHDT and CDR2 YNNKEL (reference sequence). V was clipped by 6 bases and J by 6 bases; unmatched bases: 8. The CDR3 spans 13 residues. CDR3 sequence (DNA): TGTGCCAGCAGTCCCGGACTAGTGGGCGAGCAGTACTTC. Protein sequence: CASSPGLVGEQYF.

The V and J genes are TRBV6-5 and TRBJ1-1; 9 bases fit TRBD1. This CDR3 region has 14 residues. Trimming cost V 6 bases and J 1 base; bases outside gene matches: 3. Germline V gives CDR1 MNHEY, CDR2 SVGAGI. CDR3 bases: TGTGCCAGCAGAGACAGGGGGAGGAACACTGAAGCTTTCTTT. Translation gives CASRDRGRNTEAFF.

The chain is built from TRBV7-6 and TRBJ1-1; 7 nucleotides match TRBD1. V lost 1 base to trimming and J lost 0 bases; unmatched junction nucleotides: 11. The germline CDR1 and CDR2 sequences are SGHVS and FNYEAQ. The CDR3 is made up of 18 amino acids. CDR3 sequence reads: CASSLVPRQGYLNTEAFF. The CDR3 DNA reads TGTGCCAGCAGCTTAGTCCCTAGACAGGGCTATCTGAACACTGAAGCTTTCTTT.

The chain recombines TRBV9 with TRBJ2-3; TRBD2 matches at 8 bases. This CDR3 spans 15 amino acids. With 0 bases clipped from V and 5 bases from J, the junction kept 5 bases outside the gene matches. Looked up from germline, CDR1 is SGDLS and CDR2 is YYNGEE. The DNA for the CDR3 is TGTGCCAGCAGCGTAGCGGGGGGGCCTGTAGATACGCAGTATTTT. Protein: CASSVAGGPVDTQYF.

This clone was seen a single time. The chain recombines TRBV4-2 with TRBJ1-5; 8 bases agree with TRBD1. The germline V gene encodes CDR1 LGHNA and CDR2 YNFKEQ. The CDR3 sequence is 20 residues long. V trimming: 0 bases; J trimming: 2 bases; junction bases outside the gene matches: 15. DNA for the CDR3: TGTGCCAGCAGCCAAGATCAGGGGGCGTCGATCTCTCCCGGCAATCAGCCCCAGCATTTT. Its translation: CASSQDQGASISPGNQPQHF.

The chain has TRBV2 and TRBJ1-3; 11 bases agree with TRBD1. The CDR3 totals 19 residues. The junction had 13 bases not matched to a gene; V was cut back by 3 bases and J by 3 bases. Per the germline V gene, CDR1 is SNHLY and CDR2 is FYNNEI. DNA for the CDR3: TGTGCCAGCAGTGATGTCCCCCGCCTCGGGACAGGGGGTGGAAACACCATATATTTT. This codes for CASSDVPRLGTGGGNTIYF. Complete variable domain (other parts from reference TRBV2 and TRBJ1-3): EPEVTQTPSHQVTQMGQEVILRCVPISNHLYFYWYRQILGQKVEFLVSFYNNEISEKSEIFDDQFSVERPDGSNFTLKIRSTKLEDSAMYFCASSDVPRLGTGGGNTIYFGEGSWLTVV.

V gene TRBV11-2 combines with J gene TRBJ1-3; TRBD1 is a possible D gene (5 bases). Per the germline V gene, CDR1 is SGHAT and CDR2 is FQNNGV. Trimming removed 3 bases at V and 1 base at J, with 10 bases between. The CDR3 length is 15 residues. The DNA for the CDR3 is TGTGCCAGCAGCTTGTCACAGGTTTCTGGAAACACCATATATTTT. This codes for CASSLSQVSGNTIYF.

V is TRBV7-3 and J is TRBJ1-1, with D possibly being TRBD1 (5 bases). The germline gives CDR1 SGHTA, CDR2 FQGTGA. The CDR3 is 16 residues long. Trimming removed 5 bases from V and 1 base from J, with 17 bases in between. The CDR3 loop is CASSKGGRQGNTEAFF. The CDR3 nucleotides read TGTGCCAGCAGCAAGGGCGGAAGGCAGGGGAACACTGAAGCTTTCTTT.

The chain uses TRBV7-3 and TRBJ2-3; a possible D gene is TRBD1 (6 bases). Germline assignment: CDR1 SGHTA and CDR2 FQGTGA. This CDR3 contains 17 residues. Between the trimmed V and J ends, which lost 4 bases and 2 bases, there was a span of 19 bases. The CDR3 is CASSSPLDSPLTDTQYF. The CDR3 coding sequence is TGTGCCAGCAGCTCACCCCTGGACAGTCCCCTCACAGATACGCAGTATTTT.